This record looks at one T cell receptor beta chain sequence and its context. The data were taken from a study of T cell repertoires in ileal Crohn's disease. Time point defined: neoterminal ileum biopsy at postoperative endoscopy, about 6 months after surgery. Using immunoSEQ multiplex PCR, the repertoire was profiled, and TCRdb retains in-frame clones only, with some absent. The sample has about 11,000 clones, 79% seen once. Per the germline V gene, CDR1 is SEHNR and CDR2 is FQNEAQ (reference sequence). V trimming: 4 bases; J trimming: 4 bases; junction bases outside the gene matches: 12. CDR3 length equals 17 residues.

The chain links TRBV7-9 to TRBJ1-3; 8 positions match TRBD1. The sequence came from an adult with Crohn's disease. Specimen: ileal tissue. The CDR3 spells CASSSGTGEVRGNTIYF. The CDR3 coding sequence is TGTGCCAGCAGCTCCGGGACAGGCGAGGTCAGAGGAAACACCATATATTTT.